This TCR beta chain was sequenced during a study of T cell repertoires in cytomegalovirus infection (dated 2019 in TCRdb). For context, the study as a whole: Recently identified HLA-C-restricted CMV epitopes, whose presentation resists viral immunomodulation, were targeted by peptide stimulations together with well-studied HLA-B-restricted epitopes. Donor HLA type was relevant to the analysis, as public TCR beta signatures indicated carriage of CMV infection together with the matching HLA type.

This clonotype was seen only a few times. The target of this receptor is not known. No base quality information exists; no much larger clone differs at one position. Sequencing took place on an Illumina HiSeq 1500. The public sequencing data were trimmed at Q25 with fastp and processed into clonotypes with MiXCR by TCRdb, which kept only in-frame beta chains. Every CDR3 protein is listed once, alongside the most common genes and DNA of its rows. The sample has some 920,000 distinct CDR3 sequences on record, approximately 31% of them singletons. About 14% of the sample comes from the top ten. General study outcomes and caveats: In the ex vivo response, HLA-C-restricted CMV-specific TCR beta clonotypes were dominant, and in two of eight donors the single most frequent clonotype came from this HLA-C-restricted group. Carriers of CMV infection plus the relevant HLA type were discriminated by the cumulative frequency of public TCR beta family members in the study cohort and in an independent roughly 320-donor cohort.

CDR1 MNHEY and CDR2 SVGEGT were looked up in the germline V gene. V and J lose 9 bases and 1 base, and a span of 29 bases separates them. From the cysteine through the phenylalanine, the CDR3 covers 19 amino acids. The retained sequence is limited to the CDR3, 57 bases, with the frame set at the first base. Interpreted using the paper, the treatment or condition label stands for: in vitro stimulation with specific CMV peptide epitopes to enrich CMV-specific T cells. The sequencing here drew on cultured CD8+ T cells from PBMCs, taken from culture after CMV antigen stimulation. This sequence originates from a human donor in good health (CMV status not recorded). Some clones in this sample may be carry-over from other donors' samples. The chain couples TRBV6-2 or TRBV6-3 to TRBJ2-3; D gene: possibly TRBD2, on 7 matching bases. The CDR3 here reads CASWPWGGQGALGTDTQYF. The sequence in DNA is TGTGCCAGTTGGCCTTGGGGGGGCCAAGGCGCCCTTGGCACAGATACGCAGTATTTT.